These 21 T cell receptor beta chains were all obtained from the same sample, sequenced in a study of early T cells in non-severe SARS-CoV-2 infection (dated by TCRdb to about 2021). Library preparation was by 5' RACE. The sample was run on a NextSeq 500. TCRdb's own reprocessing of the public reads used fastp at Q25 and MiXCR and kept productive beta chains. Rows are unified per CDR3 protein, each entry keeping the most common DNA and genes. The sample data list over 55,000 distinct CDR3 sequences, and roughly 12% of these were observed just once. The top ten constitute around 2.8% of the sample. What was sequenced was whole blood. Receptors originate from an adult who was a healthcare worker with PCR-confirmed SARS-CoV-2 infection or an uninfected control (not recorded which).

This clonotype appeared many times. The chain joins TRBV18 to TRBJ2-2; D gene ambiguous. CDR3 length equals 16 residues. The germline V gene encodes CDR1 KGHSH and CDR2 LQKENI. V was trimmed by 3 bases and J by 1 base, leaving 12 bases between them. The CDR3 loop is CASSPAAARNTGELFF. In nucleotides, the CDR3 is TGTGCCAGCTCACCCGCGGCGGCCCGGAACACCGGGGAGCTGTTTTTT.

This sequence joins TRBV20-1 and TRBJ1-1; D unclear. This CDR3 comprises 11 residues. CDR1 and CDR2 (germline): DFQATT, SNEGSKA (reference sequence). The V end was cut by 3 bases, the J end by 4 bases, with 6 bases between. CDR3 in DNA: TGCAGTGCTAGCGAGGGCACTGAAGCTTTCTTT. Amino acid sequence: CSASEGTEAFF.

This chain uses TRBV20-1 with TRBJ2-7; 9 bases line up with TRBD2. J gave up 5 bases and V 3 bases, and 14 bases lay outside the gene matches. The CDR3 totals 16 residues. Germline loops: CDR1 DFQATT, CDR2 SNEGSKA (reference sequence). This CDR3 is CSARPPSAGGPHEQYF. For the CDR3, the DNA is TGCAGTGCTAGGCCTCCGTCGGCGGGAGGGCCACACGAGCAGTACTTC.

This clonotype was observed at least ten times. The CDR3, as DNA: TGCGCCAGCAGCTTGGAACCCCCATATAGCGAGCAGTACTTC. It is translated as CASSLEPPYSEQYF. The chain links TRBV5-1 to TRBJ2-7; D unresolved. This CDR3 contains 14 residues. V was cut by 0 bases and J by 6 bases, with 13 bases left in between. Germline V gives CDR1 SGHRS, CDR2 YFSETQ.

This clonotype was seen many times. The chain has TRBV10-3 and TRBJ1-5; no reliable D call. This CDR3 spans 12 amino acids. The V gene lost 2 bases and the J gene lost 7 bases, with 6 bases spanning the gap. CDR1 and CDR2 from the germline V gene are ENHRY and SYGVKD. CDR3 DNA sequence: TGTGCCATCAGTGAGGGGGAACAGCCCCAGCATTTT. Translated: CAISEGEQPQHF.

In its sample, this clonotype was seen many times. The chain has TRBV7-2 and TRBJ1-6, with D uncertain. V was cut by 0 bases and J by 10 bases, with 10 bases left in between. The CDR3 is 14 amino acids. Germline CDR1 and CDR2: SGHTA and FQGNSA. The chain's CDR3 is CASSLALAGSPLHF. DNA of the CDR3: TGTGCCAGCAGCTTAGCCCTGGCGGGCTCACCCCTCCACTTT.

The chain recombines TRBV9 with TRBJ2-2; 10 bases map to TRBD1. CDR1 is SGDLS and CDR2 is YYNGEE in the germline V gene. The V segment lost 4 bases and the J segment 4 bases; nucleotides outside the gene matches: 7. The CDR3 runs to 16 residues. CDR3 sequence: CASSTRTGGSTGELFF. The CDR3 DNA reads TGTGCCAGCAGCACCCGGACAGGGGGTAGCACCGGGGAGCTGTTTTTT.

This clonotype showed up many times. V usage is TRBV29-1 and J usage is TRBJ2-3; 7 bases match TRBD1. The CDR3 contains 12 residues. Germline CDR1 reads SQVTM; CDR2 reads ANQGSEA. Trimming removed 3 bases from V and 3 bases from J; junction bases left unmatched: 0. The CDR3 loop is CSVETGTDTQYF. Here the CDR3 DNA reads TGCAGCGTTGAGACAGGGACAGATACGCAGTATTTT.

As to this clonotype: A much larger clone sits a single nucleotide away, making a read error possible. The CDR3 spells CANSFRETQYF. Here the CDR3 DNA reads TGTGCCAACAGCTTTAGAGAGACCCAGTACTTC. V gene TRBV5-7 combines with J gene TRBJ2-5; no firm D call. TRBV5-7 is sorted into the ORF group, with uncertain function. The CDR3 is 11 residues long.

This clonotype was recorded a few times. The chain links TRBV11-2 to TRBJ2-5; maybe TRBD1 (6 bases). This CDR3 is 21 amino acids long. Trimming shortened V by 2 bases and J by 2 bases, and 30 bases separated the two germline ends. CDR1 is SGHAT and CDR2 is FQNNGV in the germline V gene. The DNA of the CDR3 is TGTGCCAGCAGCTTAAAGGGGTCGGATAAATTTTCCGGACAGCATCAAGAGACCCAGTACTTC. It is translated as CASSLKGSDKFSGQHQETQYF.

This clonotype was found a few times. This chain links TRBV9 with TRBJ2-3; 7 bases are a match to TRBD2. The CDR3 is made up of 14 amino acids. The trim removed 2 bases at V and 1 base at J, leaving 1 base unmatched. Germline CDR1 is SGDLS and CDR2 is YYNGEE. As DNA, the CDR3 is TGTGCCAGCAGCGTGGGGAGGGGCACAGATACGCAGTATTTT. It codes for CASSVGRGTDTQYF.

The chain's CDR3 is CASRVLAGDYNEQFF. CDR3 coding DNA: TGTGCCAGCAGGGTACTAGCGGGAGACTACAATGAGCAGTTCTTC. V is TRBV13 and J is TRBJ2-1; TRBD2 matches 11 bases. The CDR3 consists of 15 residues. The germline CDR1 and CDR2 sequences are PRHDT and FYEKMQ (reference sequence). The J segment lost 3 bases and the V segment lost 6 bases, leaving 4 bases of the junction unmatched.

The chain carries TRBV6-5 and TRBJ2-3; 15 positions agree with TRBD2. The V and J ends lost 6 bases and 4 bases, in that order; junction bases with no gene match: 8. The CDR3 extends over 17 amino acids. Per the germline V gene, CDR1 is MNHEY and CDR2 is SVGAGI. This chain's CDR3 is CASRPGLAGGGADTQYF. The DNA of the CDR3 is TGTGCCAGCAGACCCGGACTAGCGGGAGGGGGAGCAGATACGCAGTATTTT.

This chain joins TRBV11-3 and TRBJ1-1; weak D call: TRBD1 (6 bases). The germline V and J ends were trimmed by 3 bases and 5 bases, with 10 bases remaining between them. In germline, CDR1 is SGHNT, CDR2 YENEEA. CDR3 length: 13 amino acids. The chain's CDR3 is CASSFLRGTEAFF. As DNA, the CDR3 is TGTGCCAGCAGCTTTTTGAGGGGGACTGAAGCTTTCTTT.

This sequence joins TRBV6-6 and TRBJ2-7, with D possibly TRBD2 on 6 matching bases. The CDR3 is 11 residues long. V gave up 7 bases and J gave up 4 bases, with 8 bases separating them. Germline V gene lookup returns CDR1 MNHNY and CDR2 SVGAGI (reference sequence). The CDR3 bases are TGTGCCAGCATGGGGGGATACGAGCAGTACTTC. This encodes CASMGGYEQYF.

There are a few counts of this clonotype. The chain has TRBV7-8 and TRBJ1-4; the match to TRBD1 covers 7 bases. J was trimmed by 8 bases and V by 5 bases; bases with no gene match: 5. CDR1 and CDR2 from the germline V gene are SGHVS and FQNEAQ. The CDR3 covers 13 residues. The CDR3 DNA sequence: TGTGCCAGCAGCACCACAGGGGTCGAAAAACTGTTTTTT. It codes for CASSTTGVEKLFF.

The rearrangement joins TRBV24-1 to TRBJ2-1; D gene uncertain. V was trimmed by 3 bases and J by 7 bases, leaving 15 bases between them. Germline lookup yields CDR1 KGHDR and CDR2 SFDVKD. The CDR3 is 15 residues long. In DNA form, the CDR3 reads TGTGCCACCAGTGATCCTGGACCTGGGGATAATGAGCAGTTCTTC. Amino acid sequence: CATSDPGPGDNEQFF.

This clonotype showed up many times. The chain couples TRBV19 to TRBJ1-5, with TRBD1 identical over 7 bases. This CDR3 is 14 amino acids long. Per the germline V gene, CDR1 is LNHDA and CDR2 is SQIVND (reference sequence). J lost 0 bases, V lost 8 bases, and 4 bases had no gene match. As DNA, the CDR3 is TGTGCCAGTTACGGACAGGCTAGCAATCAGCCCCAGCATTTT. It specifies CASYGQASNQPQHF.

This clonotype was found many times. The chain combines TRBV11-2 with TRBJ2-2, with D possibly TRBD2 on 7 matching bases. The length of the CDR3 is 15 residues. Between the trimmed V and J ends, which lost 4 bases and 2 bases, there was a span of 11 bases. Germline V lookup: CDR1 SGHAT, CDR2 FQNNGV. CDR3 sequence reads: CASSWRGLNTGELFF. CDR3 nucleotides: TGTGCCAGCAGCTGGCGGGGGCTAAACACCGGGGAGCTGTTTTTT.

The V call is TRBV5-4, the J call TRBJ2-7; 7 bases match TRBD1. Germline V gene data show CDR1 as SGHNT and CDR2 as YYREEE (reference sequence). The CDR3 totals 14 residues. The junction had 8 bases not matched to a gene; V was cut back by 6 bases and J by 2 bases. CDR3 coding DNA: TGTGCCAGCACACAGGGGTCCCATCCCTACGAGCAGTACTTC. It is translated as CASTQGSHPYEQYF.

This clonotype was picked up a small number of times. V usage is TRBV20-1 and J usage is TRBJ2-1; 9 positions agree with TRBD2. Germline V gene sequence: CDR1 DFQATT, CDR2 SNEGSKA (reference sequence). Trimming cost V 0 bases and J 1 base; bases outside gene matches: 7. CDR3 size: 17 residues. This chain's CDR3 is CSARDVGLAGSYNEQFF. The CDR3 DNA reads TGCAGTGCTAGAGATGTCGGGCTAGCGGGATCCTACAATGAGCAGTTCTTC.